The 27 T cell receptor beta chains listed next were all sequenced from one sample in a study of Ad26.COV2.S vaccination and SARS-CoV-2 variants (dated by TCRdb to the early 2020s). Libraries came from the immunoSEQ multiplex PCR assay. TCRdb limited this immuneACCESS table to in-frame rearrangements with V and J called. A share of clones is missing; checked studies link under half to unresolved V genes, and the rest is unexplained. The sample yields roughly 320,000 clones; around four fifths were counted once. Jointly, the top ten make up around 2.2% of the sample. The treatment or condition label on this specimen signifies: around 19 received Ad26.COV2.S at low or high dose, single or two shots; several received placebo; per-sample allocation not given. Repertoires of vaccine and placebo recipients were sequenced from samples collected on day 63 after the first injection. The sample consisted of peripheral blood, taken in a trial of Ad26.COV2.S vaccine versus placebo. Every receptor here comes from a person aged 18-60 years who received the Ad26.COV2.S COVID-19 vaccine or a placebo.

This chain uses TRBV6-5 with TRBJ1-3; D is unresolved. The V gene's germline CDR1 is MNHEY and CDR2 SVGAGI. The CDR3 length is 14 residues. Trimming left V 6 bases short and J 3 bases short, with 12 bases between. The DNA for the CDR3 is TGTGCCAGCAGGTTAACGGGGAGTGGAAACACCATATATTTT. Translation gives CASRLTGSGNTIYF.

The rearrangement uses TRBV3-1 (or the pseudogene TRBV3-2) and TRBJ2-3; TRBD1 agrees at 7 bases. With V trimmed by 5 bases and J by 2 bases, 10 bases remained unmatched. The CDR3 covers 16 residues. In germline, CDR1 is LGHDT, CDR2 YNNKEL (reference sequence). The CDR3 bases are TGTGCCAGCAGCTCTCGAGGGGGCAGACTCACAGATACGCAGTATTTT. Protein product: CASSSRGGRLTDTQYF.

The V gene is TRBV5-1, the J gene TRBJ1-2; a possible D gene is TRBD1 (6 bases). Germline CDR1 and CDR2: SGHRS and YFSETQ. Between the trimmed V and J ends, which lost 2 bases and 7 bases, there was a span of 15 bases. The CDR3 has 14 residues. The CDR3 region has the DNA TGCGCCAGCAGCTTAGGACAGTCACCTCCTGGCTACACCTTC. It specifies CASSLGQSPPGYTF.

The chain joins TRBV2 to TRBJ1-1; D perhaps matches TRBD1 (5 bases). Germline values: CDR1 SNHLY, CDR2 FYNNEI. This CDR3 spans 14 amino acids. V lost 4 bases and J 0 bases, leaving 9 bases between the germline ends. The chain's CDR3 is CASSVLGVNTEAFF. In DNA, the CDR3 is TGTGCCAGCAGTGTATTAGGGGTGAACACTGAAGCTTTCTTT.

A word on this clone: Other DNA sequences within the sample encode an identical CDR3. The V call is TRBV7-3, the J call TRBJ2-1; TRBD1 aligns across 7 bases. Germline lookup yields CDR1 SGHTA and CDR2 FQGTGA. CDR3 length: 15 amino acids. With V trimmed by 5 bases and J by 0 bases, 4 bases remained unmatched. This CDR3 reads CASSLTGLSYNEQFF. The CDR3 DNA sequence: TGTGCCAGCAGCCTGACAGGGCTCTCCTACAATGAGCAGTTCTTC. The full variable domain, rest sourced from reference TRBV7-3 and TRBJ2-1, is GAGVSQTPSNKVTEKGKYVELRCDPISGHTALYWYRQSLGQGPEFLIYFQGTGAADDSGLPNDRFFAVRPEGSVSTLKIQRTERGDSAVYLCASSLTGLSYNEQFFGPGTRLTVL.

The rearrangement links TRBV7-6 to TRBJ2-1; TRBD2 matches 7 bases. Germline CDR1 reads SGHVS; CDR2 reads FNYEAQ. Trimming removed 5 bases from V and 3 bases from J; junction bases left unmatched: 7. The CDR3 spans 15 residues. The CDR3 spells CASSQRTGGYNEQFF. CDR3 DNA: TGTGCCAGCAGCCAGCGGACGGGGGGCTACAATGAGCAGTTCTTC.

This clone occurred a few times. V usage is TRBV9 and J usage is TRBJ1-2; D is unresolved. The CDR3 spans 14 residues. V lost 4 bases, J lost 8 bases, and 18 bases lay in between. The germline V gene has CDR1 SGDLS and CDR2 YYNGEE. CDR3 residues: CASSRTQTVGGYTF. The CDR3 DNA sequence: TGTGCCAGCAGCCGAACTCAGACGGTTGGGGGCTACACCTTC. Using reference TRBV9 and TRBJ1-2 for the parts outside the CDR3, the full variable domain is DSGVTQTPKHLITATGQRVTLRCSPRSGDLSVYWYQQSLDQGLQFLIQYYNGEERAKGNILERFSAQQFPDLHSELNLSSLELGDSALYFCASSRTQTVGGYTFGSGTRLTVV.

V is TRBV5-1 and J is TRBJ2-3, with 7 bases fitting TRBD2. The V and J ends lost 0 bases and 6 bases, in that order; junction bases with no gene match: 7. Germline CDR1 reads SGHRS; CDR2 reads YFSETQ. The CDR3 runs 15 residues. The CDR3 DNA follows: TGCGCCAGCAGCTTGGGCCCGAGCGGGGCGGATACGCAGTATTTT. Amino acids: CASSLGPSGADTQYF.

This chain joins TRBV6-1 and TRBJ2-1; D remains ambiguous. Trimming shortened V by 2 bases and J by 7 bases, and 12 bases separated the two germline ends. This CDR3 is 14 amino acids long. Germline V gene lookup returns CDR1 MNHNS and CDR2 SASEGT. DNA for the CDR3: TGTGCCAGCAGTGAACAGATACGAGAAAATGAGCAGTTCTTC. Residues: CASSEQIRENEQFF.

The chain links TRBV6-5 to TRBJ1-6; 7 bases line up with TRBD1. There are 15 residues in the CDR3. Trimming at V came to 2 bases and at J to 10 bases, leaving 8 bases not matched to a gene. CDR1 MNHEY and CDR2 SVGAGI come from the germline V gene. DNA for the CDR3: TGTGCCAGCAGTTACGATCAGGGGGTCTGGTCACCCCTCCACTTT. Its translation is CASSYDQGVWSPLHF.

The V call is TRBV2, the J call TRBJ2-1, with 7 bases matching TRBD2. This CDR3 has 11 amino acids. V gave up 6 bases and J gave up 9 bases; unmatched junction bases: 2. The germline gives CDR1 SNHLY, CDR2 FYNNEI. This CDR3 reads CASSVAGEQFF. CDR3 bases: TGTGCCAGCAGCGTAGCGGGTGAGCAGTTCTTC.

The sample holds one count of this clone. The chain links TRBV11-1 to TRBJ1-2; 7 positions match TRBD1. CDR1 and CDR2 (germline): SGHAT, FQDESV (reference sequence). This CDR3 spans 13 amino acids. The J segment lost 4 bases and the V segment lost 5 bases, leaving 4 bases of the junction unmatched. The CDR3 loop reads CASSRRDSYGYTF. In nucleotides, the CDR3 is TGTGCCAGCAGCCGCCGGGACAGCTATGGCTACACCTTC.

This clone was counted only a few times. This chain links TRBV6-1 with TRBJ1-4; possibly TRBD1 for D (6 bases). The CDR3 is 16 amino acids. Germline CDR1 and CDR2: MNHNS and SASEGT. V lost 2 bases to trimming and J lost 2 bases, with 12 bases between them. The CDR3 protein is CASSEFLGATNEKLFF. The CDR3, as DNA: TGTGCCAGCAGTGAATTTCTGGGGGCCACTAATGAAAAACTGTTTTTT.

V is TRBV6-5 and J is TRBJ2-5; D possibly corresponds to TRBD2 (5 bases). There are 15 residues in the CDR3. The V gene's germline CDR1 is MNHEY and CDR2 SVGAGI. Trimming took off 7 bases at V and 0 bases at J, with 15 bases between the two ends. The CDR3 reads CASKFNRGYQETQYF. For the CDR3, the DNA is TGTGCCAGCAAATTCAACCGCGGGTACCAAGAGACCCAGTACTTC.

V usage is TRBV24-1 and J usage is TRBJ2-2; 9 nucleotides align to TRBD1. V trimming: 7 bases; J trimming: 0 bases; junction bases outside the gene matches: 11. Germline-derived CDR1 and CDR2 are KGHDR and SFDVKD. The CDR3 contains 18 residues. In DNA, the CDR3 is TGTGCCACCAGGGGGACAGGGACTATCACTCCGAACACCGGGGAGCTGTTTTTT. Translating gives CATRGTGTITPNTGELFF.

The chain joins TRBV24-1 to TRBJ2-3; no definite D call. The V gene's germline CDR1 is KGHDR and CDR2 SFDVKD. Trimming stripped 4 bases from V and 2 bases from J, with 12 bases between. This CDR3 has 15 amino acids. Here the CDR3 DNA reads TGTGCCACCAGTGACCTGACGGTACCCACAGATACGCAGTATTTT. It translates to CATSDLTVPTDTQYF.

The chain carries TRBV6-4 and TRBJ2-7; the D gene is possibly TRBD2 (5 bases). This CDR3 has 13 amino acids. V was clipped by 10 bases and J by 5 bases, with 18 bases between them. The germline V gene encodes CDR1 MRHNA and CDR2 SNTAGT. The CDR3 DNA sequence: TGTGCCACCGCCCCGGGAAGCGGAAACGAGCAGTACTTC. It translates to CATAPGSGNEQYF.

Written as DNA, the CDR3 is TGCGCCAGCAGCTCCGGGACTAGCGGAGTCGAGCAGTACTTC. Its protein product is CASSSGTSGVEQYF. The rearrangement uses TRBV5-1 and TRBJ2-7; 11 nucleotides match TRBD2. The CDR3 is 14 residues long. Trimming cost V 3 bases and J 6 bases; bases outside gene matches: 5. CDR1 is SGHRS and CDR2 is YFSETQ in the germline V gene.

The chain uses TRBV2 and TRBJ1-5, with D possibly being TRBD1 (5 bases). The V and J ends lost 6 bases and 1 base respectively, with 13 bases between them. CDR1 is SNHLY, CDR2 FYNNEI, per germline. The CDR3 is 15 amino acids. Written as DNA, the CDR3 is TGTGCCAGCAGGACGCAAGGGGCCAGCAATCAGCCCCAGCATTTT. Translated, it gives CASRTQGASNQPQHF. Full variable domain (remainder filled in from reference TRBV2 and TRBJ1-5): EPEVTQTPSHQVTQMGQEVILRCVPISNHLYFYWYRQILGQKVEFLVSFYNNEISEKSEIFDDQFSVERPDGSNFTLKIRSTKLEDSAMYFCASRTQGASNQPQHFGDGTRLSIL.

This chain connects TRBV9 to TRBJ2-1, with 9 bases fitting TRBD2. The CDR3 sequence is 17 residues long. With V trimmed by 1 base and J by 0 bases, 5 bases remained unmatched. Germline CDR1 SGDLS, CDR2 YYNGEE. Written as DNA, the CDR3 is TGTGCCAGCAGCGTATCGGCGGGGGGGAGCTCCTACAATGAGCAGTTCTTC. As protein: CASSVSAGGSSYNEQFF.

The chain combines TRBV2 with TRBJ2-7; D is perhaps TRBD1 (5 bases). The CDR3 totals 14 residues. Per the germline V gene, CDR1 is SNHLY and CDR2 is FYNNEI. The V and J ends lost 6 bases and 5 bases respectively, with 17 bases between them. Here the CDR3 DNA reads TGTGCCAGCAGACAACAAGGGGTTTGGGACGAGCAGTACTTC. It specifies CASRQQGVWDEQYF.

The chain has TRBV6-1 and TRBJ1-4; 9 bases agree with TRBD1. V was pared by 3 bases and J by 8 bases, with 4 bases of the junction left unmatched. Per the germline V gene, CDR1 is MNHNS and CDR2 is SASEGT. The CDR3 sequence is 14 residues long. The CDR3 loop reads CASSDRDREEKLFF. The CDR3 DNA reads TGTGCCAGCAGTGATCGGGACAGGGAGGAAAAACTGTTTTTT.

The rearrangement uses TRBV3-1 (or the pseudogene TRBV3-2) and TRBJ1-4, with a weak D call TRBD1 (5 bases). Per the germline V gene, CDR1 is LGHDT and CDR2 is YNNKEL (reference sequence). Trimming stripped 1 base from V and 7 bases from J, with 10 bases between. There are 14 residues in the CDR3. The chain's CDR3 is CASSQVPQGEKLFF. The CDR3 coding sequence is TGTGCCAGCAGCCAAGTCCCCCAGGGTGAAAAACTGTTTTTT.

The rearrangement joins TRBV18 to TRBJ1-1; D is unclear. The CDR3 extends over 14 amino acids. Deletions cut 1 base from V and 1 base from J, with 7 bases between. Per germline, CDR1 KGHSH and CDR2 LQKENI. This chain's CDR3 is CASSPLPENTEAFF. As DNA, the CDR3 is TGTGCCAGCTCACCACTACCAGAGAACACTGAAGCTTTCTTT.

This clone appeared a few times. The gene calls are TRBV4-1 and TRBJ2-7; 10 nucleotides align to TRBD1. Unmatched junction bases numbered 9, after V lost 3 bases and J lost 4 bases. The V gene's germline CDR1 is MGHRA and CDR2 YSYEKL. The CDR3 is 16 amino acids. Here the CDR3 reads CASSQGRDRGFYEQYF. DNA for the CDR3: TGCGCCAGCAGCCAGGGTAGGGACAGGGGATTTTACGAGCAGTACTTC.

This clone has only a few counts. V usage is TRBV7-2 and J usage is TRBJ1-2; D remains unclear. The germline V and J ends were trimmed by 2 bases and 0 bases, with 13 bases remaining between them. From germline, CDR1 is SGHTA and CDR2 FQGNSA. This CDR3 contains 16 residues. CDR3 loop: CASSLNRQGTNYGYTF. The CDR3, as DNA: TGTGCCAGCAGCTTAAATCGGCAAGGTACTAACTATGGCTACACCTTC. The variable domain in full, completed from reference TRBV7-2 and TRBJ1-2, reads GAGVSQSPSNKVTEKGKDVELRCDPISGHTALYWYRQSLGQGLEFLIYFQGNSAPDKSGLPSDRFSAERTGGSVSTLTIQRTQQEDSAVYLCASSLNRQGTNYGYTFGSGTRLTVV.

V usage is TRBV7-9 and J usage is TRBJ2-5, with 8 nucleotides matching TRBD1. The CDR3 has 14 residues. Unmatched junction bases numbered 5, after V lost 4 bases and J lost 4 bases. Germline CDR1 and CDR2: SEHNR and FQNEAQ (reference sequence). CDR3 sequence: CASSSTDRGETQYF. CDR3 coding DNA: TGTGCCAGCAGCTCCACCGACAGGGGAGAGACCCAGTACTTC.